This TCR beta chain was sequenced during a study of identical twins (dated by TCRdb to the mid-2010s). Regarding the research as a whole: To test whether fetal clonotypes persist, the study used deep sequencing on TCR alpha and beta repertoires from monozygotic twins, unrelated adults of various ages, and cord blood. Replicate twin experiments were performed at different times using different library preparation protocols to rule out contamination.

Library prep was done by 5' RACE. This sample was sequenced with an Illumina HiSeq 2000. Template switching added a universal primer binding site, and the final cDNA carried a unique molecular identifier that allowed TCR cDNA molecules to be counted accurately. Specific primers in the conserved constant-segment region were used to synthesize first-strand cDNA for TCR alpha and beta chains. To control for contamination, each cDNA library was double barcoded with a SMART-Mk sample barcode plus Illumina barcodes. TruSeq adapter sequences along with Illumina sample barcodes were introduced in two successive PCR steps. Sequencing of the TCR alpha and beta cDNA libraries was done on the Illumina HiSeq platform using custom primers. The authors processed their data as follows. MiGEC was used to process raw reads and extract unique molecular identifiers, and MiXCR was used to find CDR3 positions. For each individual, recombination models were inferred using an EM algorithm with the repgenHMM and IGoR tools. Shared clonotypes were analyzed with the tcR package in R, and sharing was normalized by the product of cloneset sizes. To study raw recombination free of thymic and clonal selection effects, out-of-frame nonproductive sequences were analyzed. The public reads were run again by TCRdb, first through fastp at Q25 and then through MiXCR, and only productive beta chains were kept. All rows with the same CDR3 protein become a single entry with the most common DNA and genes. The V and J calls, along with clone size, are taken from TCRdb and not from the paper's own processing. The table for this sample lists roughly 770,000 distinct CDR3 sequences; about 20% of them were counted only once. The top ten clones comprise around 13% of the sample.

General findings and caveats noted by the study authors: Compared with coincidental sharing between unrelated individuals, out-of-frame TCR alpha sequences shared between twins showed an excess of sequences with low generation probability. Out-of-frame TCR alpha sharing in monozygotic twins was systematically underestimated by recombination models, whereas sharing between unrelated individuals was in agreement with the recombination models. Because the same donors could not be followed over many years, conclusions were based on cross-sectional statistical analysis. Abundant cord blood beta clonotypes carried fewer insertions; young adult naive repertoires showed a weaker similar trend, while memory repertoires showed none. Invariant T cells such as MAIT and iNKT could partly confound zero-insertion analyses, though diverse VJ usage argued against this for most clonotypes. In beta out-of-frame sequences, excess twin sharing was weaker, because having fewer shared sequences lowered the signal-to-noise ratio.

The CDR3 runs 15 residues from the cysteine to the phenylalanine. The read is trimmed to its CDR3 DNA, 45 bases read in frame from base 1. In the germline V gene, CDR1 corresponds to MNHEY and CDR2 to SVGAGI. V is pared back by 1 base and J by 6 bases, with 14 bases lying between the germline termini. Every donor was a healthy Caucasian. The twin cohort consisted of three pairs of female monozygotic twins, all aged roughly 18 to 30 years. The RNA used for TCR libraries was isolated from peripheral blood mononuclear cells. Comments on this clonotype: Its antigen remains unidentified. No per-base quality is available; no much larger clone lies one base away.

This sample also belongs to another study, concerning T cells expressing NK-cell markers. Per that second paper: About eight donors provided sorted CD3+CD56+NKG2C+, CD3+CD56+NKG2C- and CD3+CD56-NKG2C+ T-cell subsets, whose TCR beta-chain repertoires were profiled. Of the eight sequenced donors, seven were found to be HCMV-seropositive and one was found to be HCMV-seronegative. To restrict sorting to alphabetaTCR-expressing T cells, an anti-gammadeltaTCR antibody was added in several experiments. For five or six donors, the dominant CD3+CD56+NKG2C+ clonotypes were among the top 10 CD8+ clonotypes and accounted for about 1.0-7.5% of CD8+ T cells. Those dominant clonotypes were again the most abundant among CD3+CD56-NKG2C+ cells in a few donors, at roughly 25-65%. Whether the expanded NKG2C-expressing T cell clones were specific for HCMV antigens was left unclear. The eight sequenced donors were randomly selected healthy volunteers, three men and five women. HCMV-specific IgG was detected in serum with a commercial ELISA kit to determine HCMV serostatus. For over five donors, bulk peripheral blood T-cell repertoires were additionally sequenced from unsorted PBMC. MIGEC was used to demultiplex reads and group the reads by UMI, and MiTCR was used to assemble and quantify clonotypes. To exclude erroneous sequences, any TCR cDNA sequence not supported by at least two reads was discarded. The tcR package was used for downstream repertoire analysis, with clonotypes matched between fractions based on CDR3 nucleotide sequence plus V segment. VDJmatch was used to annotate antigen specificity against VDJdb, with one amino acid substitution in CDR3 allowed.

The receptor comes from a woman aged 18-35 years in good health. Sequenced material: PBMCs. The V and J segments used are TRBV6-5 and TRBJ2-3; the D call is possibly TRBD1 or TRBD2, each sharing 6 bases. In nucleotide form, the sequence is TGTGCCAGCAGTTACTTTGCAGGGGCGGGGGATACGCAGTATTTT. The translation is CASSYFAGAGDTQYF.